The entry below gives a single T cell receptor beta chain sequence along with its context. This record belongs to a study of control samples from healthy donors and cancer patients. TCRdb's table, derived via immunoSEQ multiplex PCR, lists solely in-frame clones and lacks some. The sample includes over 90,000 clones, about 89% of them seen just once. Germline lookup yields CDR1 SGHRS and CDR2 YFSETQ. CDR3 length equals 15 residues. Trimming took 3 bases from V and 6 from J; bases not matched to a gene: 9. The chain recombines TRBV5-1 with TRBJ1-1; the match to TRBD1 covers 9 bases. Sequenced sample: PBMCs. This TCR was sampled from a man in his fifties or sixties with lung cancer. This CDR3 reads CASSSQGAVRAEAFF. CDR3 DNA: TGCGCCAGCAGCTCACAGGGGGCGGTTCGGGCTGAAGCTTTCTTT. Using reference TRBV5-1 and TRBJ1-1 for the parts outside the CDR3, the full variable domain is KAGVTQTPRYLIKTRGQQVTLSCSPISGHRSVSWYQQTPGQGLQFLFEYFSETQRNKGNFPGRFSGRQFSNSRSEMNVSTLELGDSALYLCASSSQGAVRAEAFFGQGTRLTVV.